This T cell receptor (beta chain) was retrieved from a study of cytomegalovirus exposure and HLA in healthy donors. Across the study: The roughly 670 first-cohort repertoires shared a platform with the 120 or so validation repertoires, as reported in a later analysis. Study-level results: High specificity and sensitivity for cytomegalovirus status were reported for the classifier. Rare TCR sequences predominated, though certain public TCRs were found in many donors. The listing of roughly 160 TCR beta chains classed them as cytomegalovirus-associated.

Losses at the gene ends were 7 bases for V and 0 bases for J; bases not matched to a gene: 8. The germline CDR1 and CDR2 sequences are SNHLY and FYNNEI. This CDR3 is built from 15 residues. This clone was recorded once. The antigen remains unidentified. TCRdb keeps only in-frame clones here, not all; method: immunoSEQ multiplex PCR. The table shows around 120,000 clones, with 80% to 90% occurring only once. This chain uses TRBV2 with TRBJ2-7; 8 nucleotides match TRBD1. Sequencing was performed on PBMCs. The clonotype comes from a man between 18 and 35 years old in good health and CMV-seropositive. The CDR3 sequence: CASTSDRATSYEQYF. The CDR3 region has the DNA TGTGCCAGCACCTCGGACAGGGCTACCTCCTACGAGCAGTACTTC. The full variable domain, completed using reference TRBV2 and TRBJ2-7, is EPEVTQTPSHQVTQMGQEVILRCVPISNHLYFYWYRQILGQKVEFLVSFYNNEISEKSEIFDDQFSVERPDGSNFTLKIRSTKLEDSAMYFCASTSDRATSYEQYFGPGTRLTVT.